This TCR beta chain was profiled in a study of T cell clones after liver transplantation (dated by TCRdb to the late 2010s). About the full investigation: The samples were obtained from ITN030ST, a randomized trial that attempted immunosuppression withdrawal within 2 years after liver transplantation. The studied cohort comprised 8 liver transplant recipients, 3 classified as tolerant and 5 as non-tolerant. Donor-reactive T cell clones were identified using TCRbeta sequencing after a pre-transplant mixed lymphocyte reaction and were then followed in post-transplant blood. Blood samples were collected pre-transplant, pre-randomization before withdrawal, and post-randomization after either complete withdrawal or failed withdrawal. Three of the eight recipients were HCV-positive; the others were transplanted for non-autoimmune, non-viral indications. No induction therapy was given to the subjects, and standard immunosuppression was administered until randomization at 12-24 months post-transplant. Tolerance was defined as complete immunosuppression withdrawal for at least one year with no rise in liver enzymes beyond twice the upper limit of normal. As an antigen-independent comparator for donor-reactive sequences, third party-reactive TCRbeta sequences were also identified from pre-transplant MLRs.

In regard to this clone: Its antigen is currently not known. The record has no base qualities; no much larger clone is one base away.

The sample's time point label is to be understood as: pre-transplant. Thawed unstimulated PBMCs were stained for CD3, CD4 and CD8 and FACS-sorted into CD3+CD4+ and CD3+CD8+ populations. All 8 studied subjects were randomized to immunosuppression withdrawal. The Qiagen DNeasy Blood and Tissue Kit was used for isolation of genomic DNA. General study outcomes and caveats: The conclusions were preliminary, being limited by small, heterogeneous patient numbers and by non-standardized post-transplant time points. Since no allograft tissue specimens were available, donor-reactive T cells may have migrated into the graft instead of being deleted. Once repertoire turnover was taken into account, donor-reactive detection showed a significant reduction for CD4 in 7 of 8 subjects and for CD8 in 8 of 8. In two subjects, low numbers of available donor cells limited the measurable donor-reactive repertoire. In most of the 8 subjects, circulating donor-reactive CD4 TCRbeta sequences decreased significantly after transplant, regardless of tolerance or HCV status. Donor-reactive sequences decreased more than third party-reactive sequences, which suggests partial antigen-specific deletion that was not related to withdrawal success.

High-throughput TCRbeta CDR3 sequencing of frozen genomic DNA was performed by immunoSEQ, with PCR amplification, mapping, bias correction and internal controls included. On the authors' methods: Productive rearrangements were retained, and unique TCRbeta sequences were defined by the CDR3 nucleotide sequence together with the V and J gene. For a sequence to be called donor-reactive, it needed a frequency of at least 0.01% and at least 5-fold expansion in CFSE-low cells compared with unstimulated pre-transplant cells. Minimum frequency thresholds were set for each subject based on the unstimulated sample with the lowest template count, ensuring at least 90% detection power. Jensen-Shannon divergence between the top 1000 TCRbeta sequences after and before transplant was used to measure repertoire turnover. Changes in detection of donor-reactive sequences were assessed with two-sided Fisher's exact tests. As stored in TCRdb, this immuneACCESS dataset retains in-frame rearrangements with V and J assigned. A fraction of the clones does not appear; measured against another copy, unresolved V genes explain less than half of the discrepancy, and the remainder lacks a known reason. V and J calls and clone size are copied from that table; D and trimming were computed from the DNA. Counted in this sample were 65,000 to 80,000 clones; around 80% of them appeared once. Clones ranked in the top ten supply around 0.66% of the sample.

The CDR3 starts with the cysteine, ends with the phenylalanine, and has 14 residues. Kept here is only the CDR3 DNA, which spans 42 bases and is read in frame from base 1. The germline V gene encodes CDR1 SNHLY and CDR2 FYNNEI. Between the V and J ends, shortened by 6 bases and 2 bases respectively, the junction contains 14 bases. The clonotype originates from a human donor who received a liver transplant. Sequencing was performed on CD4+ T cells from blood, taken before liver transplant. The chain is assembled from TRBV2 and TRBJ2-7; the D gene is perhaps TRBD2, on 5 matching bases. The CDR3 corresponds to CASRRGADAYEQYF. In nucleotides, the sequence is TGTGCCAGCAGGAGAGGAGCGGATGCCTACGAGCAGTACTTC.